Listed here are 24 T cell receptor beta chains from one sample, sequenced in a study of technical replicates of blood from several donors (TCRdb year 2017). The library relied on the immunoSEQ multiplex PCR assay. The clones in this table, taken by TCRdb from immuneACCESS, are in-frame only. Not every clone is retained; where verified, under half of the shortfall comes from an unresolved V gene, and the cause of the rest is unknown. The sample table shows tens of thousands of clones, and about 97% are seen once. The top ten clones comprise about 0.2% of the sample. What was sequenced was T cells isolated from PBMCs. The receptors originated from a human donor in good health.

CDR3 sequence reads: CASSLGGAGANVLTF. The DNA of the CDR3 is TGTGCCAGCAGCCTAGGGGGCGCTGGGGCCAACGTCCTGACTTTC. The V gene is TRBV5-4, the J gene TRBJ2-6; 7 nucleotides agree with TRBD1. From germline, CDR1 is SGHNT and CDR2 YYREEE (reference sequence). The length of the CDR3 is 15 residues. V trimming: 4 bases; J trimming: 2 bases; junction bases outside the gene matches: 3.

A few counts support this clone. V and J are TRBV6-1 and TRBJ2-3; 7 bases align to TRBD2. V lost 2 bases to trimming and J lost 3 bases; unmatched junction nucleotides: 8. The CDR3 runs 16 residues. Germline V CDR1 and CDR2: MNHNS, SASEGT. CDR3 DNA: TGTGCCAGCAGTGAAACCGGGGGGACGGGAACAGATACGCAGTATTTT. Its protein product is CASSETGGTGTDTQYF.

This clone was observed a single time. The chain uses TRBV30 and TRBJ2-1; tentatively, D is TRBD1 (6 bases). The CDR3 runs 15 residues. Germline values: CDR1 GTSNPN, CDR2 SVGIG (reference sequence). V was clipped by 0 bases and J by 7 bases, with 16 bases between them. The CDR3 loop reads CAWSVSGAARNEQFF. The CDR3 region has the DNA TGTGCCTGGAGTGTGTCAGGGGCCGCCAGGAATGAGCAGTTCTTC. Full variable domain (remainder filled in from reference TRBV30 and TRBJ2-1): SQTIHQWPATLVQPVGSPLSLECTVEGTSNPNLYWYRQAAGRGLQLLFYSVGIGQISSEVPQNLSASRPQDRQFILSSKKLLLSDSGFYLCAWSVSGAARNEQFFGPGTRLTVL.

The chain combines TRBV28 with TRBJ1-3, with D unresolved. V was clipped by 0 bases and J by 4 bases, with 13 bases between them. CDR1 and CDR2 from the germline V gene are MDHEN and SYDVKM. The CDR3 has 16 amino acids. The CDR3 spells CASSLWMAPTGNTIYF. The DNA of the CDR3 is TGTGCCAGCAGTTTATGGATGGCCCCAACCGGAAACACCATATATTTT.

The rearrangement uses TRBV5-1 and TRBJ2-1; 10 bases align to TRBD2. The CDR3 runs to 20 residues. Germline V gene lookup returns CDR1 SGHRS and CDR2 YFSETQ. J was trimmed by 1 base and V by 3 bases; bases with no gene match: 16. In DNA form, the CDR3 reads TGCGCCAGCAGCTCTTACGGGGCTAGCGGGAGAATAAGTTCCTACAATGAGCAGTTCTTC. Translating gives CASSSYGASGRISSYNEQFF. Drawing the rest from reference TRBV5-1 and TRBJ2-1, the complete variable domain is KAGVTQTPRYLIKTRGQQVTLSCSPISGHRSVSWYQQTPGQGLQFLFEYFSETQRNKGNFPGRFSGRQFSNSRSEMNVSTLELGDSALYLCASSSYGASGRISSYNEQFFGPGTRLTVL.

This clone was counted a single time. The CDR3 DNA is TGTGCCAGCAGCTTGGGCGGGAGGATACAAGAGACCCAGTACTTC. It translates to CASSLGGRIQETQYF. The V and J genes are TRBV5-4 and TRBJ2-5; TRBD2 matches at 8 bases. The CDR3 spans 15 residues. The V gene's germline CDR1 is SGHNT and CDR2 YYREEE (reference sequence). V lost 0 bases, J lost 2 bases, and 3 bases stayed unmatched.

The CDR3 spells CASSSIGTGAHEQYF. As DNA, the CDR3 is TGTGCCAGCAGTTCAATTGGGACAGGGGCACACGAGCAGTACTTC. The rearrangement links TRBV9 to TRBJ2-7, with 10 positions matching TRBD1. Germline CDR1 and CDR2: SGDLS and YYNGEE. This CDR3 spans 15 amino acids. After removal of 5 bases from V and 5 bases from J, the junction contained 10 bases not matched to a gene. The variable domain in full, completed from reference TRBV9 and TRBJ2-7, reads DSGVTQTPKHLITATGQRVTLRCSPRSGDLSVYWYQQSLDQGLQFLIQYYNGEERAKGNILERFSAQQFPDLHSELNLSSLELGDSALYFCASSSIGTGAHEQYFGPGTRLTVT.

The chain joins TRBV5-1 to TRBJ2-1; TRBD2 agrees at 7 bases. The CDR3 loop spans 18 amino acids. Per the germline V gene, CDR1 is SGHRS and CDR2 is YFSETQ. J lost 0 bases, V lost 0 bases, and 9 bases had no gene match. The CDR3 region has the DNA TGCGCCAGCAGCTTGGGCCTAGCGGAGGCGAGCTCCTACAATGAGCAGTTCTTC. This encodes CASSLGLAEASSYNEQFF.

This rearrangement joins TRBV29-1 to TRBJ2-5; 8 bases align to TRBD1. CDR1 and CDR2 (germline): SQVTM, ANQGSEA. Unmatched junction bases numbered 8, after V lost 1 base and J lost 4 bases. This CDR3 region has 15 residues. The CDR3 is CSVEGARDRTETQYF. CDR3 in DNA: TGCAGCGTTGAAGGAGCCCGGGACAGGACAGAGACCCAGTACTTC.

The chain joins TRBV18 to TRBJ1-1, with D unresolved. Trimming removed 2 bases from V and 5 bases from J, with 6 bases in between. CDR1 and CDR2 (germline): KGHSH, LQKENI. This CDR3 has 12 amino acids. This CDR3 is CASSPSRTEAFF. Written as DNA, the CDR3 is TGTGCCAGCTCACCATCTCGTACTGAAGCTTTCTTT.

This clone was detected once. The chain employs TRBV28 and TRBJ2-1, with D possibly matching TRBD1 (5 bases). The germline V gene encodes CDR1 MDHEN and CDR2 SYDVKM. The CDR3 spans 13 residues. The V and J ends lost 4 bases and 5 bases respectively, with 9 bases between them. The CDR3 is CASSYRRDNEQFF. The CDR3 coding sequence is TGTGCCAGCAGTTATCGCAGGGACAATGAGCAGTTCTTC.

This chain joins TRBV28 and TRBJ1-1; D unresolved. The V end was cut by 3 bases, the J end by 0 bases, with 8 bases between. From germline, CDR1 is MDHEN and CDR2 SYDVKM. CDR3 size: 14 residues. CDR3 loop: CASSFWQMNTEAFF. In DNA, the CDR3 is TGTGCCAGCAGTTTTTGGCAGATGAACACTGAAGCTTTCTTT.

CDR3: CASRGGGSYEQYF. CDR3 nucleotide sequence: TGTGCCAGTAGGGGCGGGGGGTCCTACGAGCAGTACTTC. The V and J genes are TRBV19 and TRBJ2-7; TRBD2 matches 8 bases. The CDR3 is made up of 13 amino acids. Looked up from germline, CDR1 is LNHDA and CDR2 is SQIVND (reference sequence). Trimming at V came to 6 bases and at J to 1 base, leaving 2 bases not matched to a gene. The full variable domain, with the rest looked up from reference TRBV19 and TRBJ2-7, is DGGITQSPKYLFRKEGQNVTLSCEQNLNHDAMYWYRQDPGQGLRLIYYSQIVNDFQKGDIAEGYSVSREKKESFPLTVTSAQKNPTAFYLCASRGGGSYEQYFGPGTRLTVT.

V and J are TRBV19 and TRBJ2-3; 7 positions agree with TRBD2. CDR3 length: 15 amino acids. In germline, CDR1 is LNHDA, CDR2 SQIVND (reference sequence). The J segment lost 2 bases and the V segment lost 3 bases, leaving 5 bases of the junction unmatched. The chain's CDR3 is CASSMTRGVTDTQYF. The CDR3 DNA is TGTGCCAGTAGTATGACCCGGGGGGTCACAGATACGCAGTATTTT.

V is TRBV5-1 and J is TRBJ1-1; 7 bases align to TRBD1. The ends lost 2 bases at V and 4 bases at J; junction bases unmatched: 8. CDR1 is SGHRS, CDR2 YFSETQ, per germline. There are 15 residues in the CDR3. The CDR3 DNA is TGCGCCAGCAGCTTACAGGGGATATCGTTCACTGAAGCTTTCTTT. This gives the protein CASSLQGISFTEAFF.

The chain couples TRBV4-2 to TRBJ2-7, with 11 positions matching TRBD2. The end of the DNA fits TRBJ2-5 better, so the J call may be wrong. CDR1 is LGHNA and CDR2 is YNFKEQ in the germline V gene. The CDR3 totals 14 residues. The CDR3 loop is CASSQEGTSGTQYF. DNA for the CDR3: TGTGCCAGCAGCCAAGAAGGGACTAGCGGGACCCAGTACTTC.

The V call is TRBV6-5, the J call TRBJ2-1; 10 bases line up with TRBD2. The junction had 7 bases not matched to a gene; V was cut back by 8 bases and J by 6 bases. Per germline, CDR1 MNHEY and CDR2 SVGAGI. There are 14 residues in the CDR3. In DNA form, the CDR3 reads TGTGCCAGCGCAAATAGCGGGAGGTCCAATGAGCAGTTCTTC. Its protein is CASANSGRSNEQFF.

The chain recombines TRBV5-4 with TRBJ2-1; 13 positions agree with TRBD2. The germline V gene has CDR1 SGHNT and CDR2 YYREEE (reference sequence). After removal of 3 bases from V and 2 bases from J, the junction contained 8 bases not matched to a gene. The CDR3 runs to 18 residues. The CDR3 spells CASSYGLAGDGPYNEQFF. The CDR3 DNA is TGTGCCAGCAGCTATGGACTAGCGGGAGATGGACCCTACAATGAGCAGTTCTTC.

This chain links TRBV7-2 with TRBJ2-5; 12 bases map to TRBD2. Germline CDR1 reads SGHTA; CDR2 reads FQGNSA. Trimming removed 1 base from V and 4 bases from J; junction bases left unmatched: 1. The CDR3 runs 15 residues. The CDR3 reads CASSLGGLAGETQYF. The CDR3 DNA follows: TGTGCCAGCAGCTTAGGGGGACTAGCGGGAGAGACCCAGTACTTC.

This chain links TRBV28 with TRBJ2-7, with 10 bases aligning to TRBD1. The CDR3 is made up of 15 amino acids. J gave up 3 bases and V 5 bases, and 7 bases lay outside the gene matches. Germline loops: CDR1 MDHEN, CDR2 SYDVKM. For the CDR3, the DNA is TGTGCCAGCAGTCTCATACGGACAGGGGGCTACGAGCAGTACTTC. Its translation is CASSLIRTGGYEQYF.

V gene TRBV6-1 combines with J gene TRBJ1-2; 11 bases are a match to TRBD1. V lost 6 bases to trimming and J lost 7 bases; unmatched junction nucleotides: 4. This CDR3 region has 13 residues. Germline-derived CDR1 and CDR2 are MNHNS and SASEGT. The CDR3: CASRMDRGPGYTF. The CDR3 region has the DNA TGTGCCAGCAGGATGGACAGGGGGCCTGGCTACACCTTC.

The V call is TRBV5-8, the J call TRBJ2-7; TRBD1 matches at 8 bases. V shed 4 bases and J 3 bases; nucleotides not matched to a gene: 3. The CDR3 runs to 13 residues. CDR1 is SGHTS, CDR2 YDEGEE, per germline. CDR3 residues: CASSDRGDYEQYF. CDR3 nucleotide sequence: TGTGCCAGCAGCGACAGGGGAGACTACGAGCAGTACTTC.

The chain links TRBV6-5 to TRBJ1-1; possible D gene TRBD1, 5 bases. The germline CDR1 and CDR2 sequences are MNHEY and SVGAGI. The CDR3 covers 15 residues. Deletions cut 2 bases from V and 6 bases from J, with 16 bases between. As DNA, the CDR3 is TGTGCCAGCAGTTACCTTGGGGGGGGTAAGGCTGAAGCTTTCTTT. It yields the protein CASSYLGGGKAEAFF.

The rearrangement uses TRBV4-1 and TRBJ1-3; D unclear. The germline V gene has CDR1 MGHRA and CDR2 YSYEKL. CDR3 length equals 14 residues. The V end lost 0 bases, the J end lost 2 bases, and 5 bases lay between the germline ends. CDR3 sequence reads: CASSQELAGNTIYF. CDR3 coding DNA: TGCGCCAGCAGCCAAGAACTTGCTGGAAACACCATATATTTT.